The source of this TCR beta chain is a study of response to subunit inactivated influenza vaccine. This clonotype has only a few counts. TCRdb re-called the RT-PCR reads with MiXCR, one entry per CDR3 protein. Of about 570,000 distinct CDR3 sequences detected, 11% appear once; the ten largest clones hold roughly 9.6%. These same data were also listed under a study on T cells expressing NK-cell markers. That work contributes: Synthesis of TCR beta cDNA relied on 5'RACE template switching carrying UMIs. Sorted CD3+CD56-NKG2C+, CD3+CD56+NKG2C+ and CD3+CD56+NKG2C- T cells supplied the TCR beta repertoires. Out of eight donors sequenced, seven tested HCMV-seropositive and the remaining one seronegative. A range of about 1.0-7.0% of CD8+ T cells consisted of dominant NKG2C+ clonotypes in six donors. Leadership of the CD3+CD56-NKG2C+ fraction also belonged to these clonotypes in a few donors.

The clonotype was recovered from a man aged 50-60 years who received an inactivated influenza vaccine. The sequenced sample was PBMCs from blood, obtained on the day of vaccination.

CDR3 nucleotides: TGTGCCAGCTCACCAGCGGGACTAGCGAACACCGGGGAGCTGTTTTTT. This sequence encodes CASSPAGLANTGELFF. The chain is built from TRBV18 and TRBJ2-2; 8 bases are a match to TRBD2. This CDR3 contains 16 residues. Trimming cost V 2 bases and J 0 bases; bases outside gene matches: 2. Germline V gene lookup returns CDR1 KGHSH and CDR2 LQKENI.